These 15 T cell receptor beta chains were sequenced from one sample in a study of blood T cell repertoires in COVID-19. Sequenced by immunoSEQ multiplex PCR; TCRdb stores in-frame clones only, minus some. The sample lists 140,000 or so clones, around 90% occurring once. What was sequenced was peripheral blood. The receptor source for this set is a human donor in a cohort sampled during active COVID-19.

The rearrangement uses TRBV6-5 and TRBJ1-5; 7 nucleotides line up with TRBD1. After removal of 4 bases from V and 4 bases from J, the junction contained 1 base not matched to a gene. The CDR3 covers 13 residues. Germline CDR1 reads MNHEY; CDR2 reads SVGAGI. In DNA form, the CDR3 reads TGTGCCAGCAGTTGGGACAGAAATCAGCCCCAGCATTTT. Protein: CASSWDRNQPQHF.

V usage is TRBV7-3 and J usage is TRBJ2-1, with 8 bases that match TRBD2. V lost 9 bases to trimming and J lost 4 bases; unmatched junction nucleotides: 5. CDR1 is SGHTA and CDR2 is FQGTGA in the germline V gene. There are 13 residues in the CDR3. Here the CDR3 DNA reads TGTGCCAGATGGGCTAGCGGGTACAATGAGCAGTTCTTC. This encodes CARWASGYNEQFF.

This chain links TRBV7-2 with TRBJ1-5, with D hard to call. CDR1 is SGHTA and CDR2 is FQGNSA in the germline V gene. The CDR3 has 12 residues. Trimming shortened V by 0 bases and J by 7 bases, and 4 bases separated the two germline ends. CDR3 region: CASSLAGQPQHF. In DNA form, the CDR3 reads TGTGCCAGCAGCTTAGCGGGCCAGCCCCAGCATTTT. The full variable domain, completed using reference TRBV7-2 and TRBJ1-5, is GAGVSQSPSNKVTEKGKDVELRCDPISGHTALYWYRQSLGQGLEFLIYFQGNSAPDKSGLPSDRFSAERTGGSVSTLTIQRTQQEDSAVYLCASSLAGQPQHFGDGTRLSIL.

The CDR3 region has the DNA TGCGCCAGCAGCTTGACAGGGGCCTACGAGCAGTACTTC. Encoded protein: CASSLTGAYEQYF. The chain recombines TRBV5-1 with TRBJ2-7, with 7 bases matching TRBD1. The CDR3 covers 13 residues. CDR1 SGHRS and CDR2 YFSETQ come from the germline V gene. V shed 1 base and J 2 bases; nucleotides not matched to a gene: 0.

The chain combines TRBV6-5 with TRBJ2-3; TRBD2 aligns across 7 bases. With 8 bases clipped from V and 0 bases from J, the junction kept 2 bases outside the gene matches. Germline assignment: CDR1 MNHEY and CDR2 SVGAGI. The length of the CDR3 is 13 residues. The CDR3 spells CASGRGSTDTQYF. DNA of the CDR3: TGTGCCAGCGGGAGGGGAAGCACAGATACGCAGTATTTT.

The chain links TRBV6-1 to TRBJ2-7, with a weak D call TRBD1 (7 bases). Trimming left V 1 base short and J 3 bases short, with 16 bases between. Per the germline V gene, CDR1 is MNHNS and CDR2 is SASEGT. CDR3 size: 16 residues. CDR3 sequence reads: CASSEVGGQDYYEQYF. Here the CDR3 DNA reads TGTGCCAGCAGTGAAGTCGGAGGACAGGACTACTACGAGCAGTACTTC.

The chain couples TRBV19 to TRBJ2-7; no clear D. CDR1 LNHDA and CDR2 SQIVND come from the germline V gene (reference sequence). V lost 6 bases and J 2 bases, leaving 8 bases between the germline ends. CDR3 length: 12 amino acids. The CDR3 is CASSGVPYEQYF. CDR3 DNA sequence: TGTGCCAGTAGCGGAGTACCCTACGAGCAGTACTTC. The whole variable domain, filled in from reference TRBV19 and TRBJ2-7, reads DGGITQSPKYLFRKEGQNVTLSCEQNLNHDAMYWYRQDPGQGLRLIYYSQIVNDFQKGDIAEGYSVSREKKESFPLTVTSAQKNPTAFYLCASSGVPYEQYFGPGTRLTVT.

The chain combines TRBV5-1 with TRBJ1-1; the D gene is possibly TRBD1 (5 bases). The V and J ends lost 2 bases and 6 bases respectively, with 17 bases between them. Germline CDR1 reads SGHRS; CDR2 reads YFSETQ. CDR3 length: 15 residues. CDR3 amino acids: CASSFREQRDAEAFF. As DNA, the CDR3 is TGCGCCAGCAGCTTCAGGGAACAGAGAGACGCTGAAGCTTTCTTT.

This chain connects TRBV10-1 to TRBJ2-3; 11 nucleotides align to TRBD2. Germline V CDR1 and CDR2: WNHNN, SYGVQD (reference sequence). Trimming removed 3 bases from V and 6 bases from J; junction bases left unmatched: 8. The CDR3 covers 16 residues. Written as DNA, the CDR3 is TGCGCCAGCAGTGATTTGGCTAGCGGGGGGCCGGATACGCAGTATTTT. Translated: CASSDLASGGPDTQYF.

The rearrangement joins TRBV7-9 to TRBJ2-5; TRBD2 aligns across 11 bases. Germline V gene data show CDR1 as SEHNR and CDR2 as FQNEAQ (reference sequence). The CDR3 consists of 15 residues. V shed 3 bases and J 5 bases; nucleotides not matched to a gene: 5. The CDR3 region has the DNA TGTGCCAGCAGCTTTGGTGCTAGCGGGGGGGAGACCCAGTACTTC. Its translation is CASSFGASGGETQYF. The complete variable domain, with remaining parts taken from reference TRBV7-9 and TRBJ2-5, reads DTGVSQNPRHKITKRGQNVTFRCDPISEHNRLYWYRQTLGQGPEFLTYFQNEAQLEKSRLLSDRFSAERPKGSFSTLEIQRTEQGDSAMYLCASSFGASGGETQYFGPGTRLLVL.

V usage is TRBV6-5 and J usage is TRBJ1-2; D possibly corresponds to TRBD1 (6 bases). Germline V gene sequence: CDR1 MNHEY, CDR2 SVGAGI. The CDR3 is made up of 14 amino acids. Trimming removed 5 bases at V and 3 bases at J, with 13 bases between. The CDR3: CASSTNRADYGYTF. DNA for the CDR3: TGTGCCAGCAGTACAAACAGGGCGGACTATGGCTACACCTTC.

This chain uses TRBV7-9 with TRBJ2-7, with D possibly being TRBD1 (6 bases). In germline, CDR1 is SEHNR, CDR2 FQNEAQ (reference sequence). This CDR3 spans 13 amino acids. V lost 6 bases and J 2 bases, leaving 11 bases between the germline ends. CDR3 amino acids: CASSSDSTYEQYF. The CDR3 bases are TGTGCCAGCAGTTCGGACAGTACCTACGAGCAGTACTTC.

This sequence joins TRBV5-4 and TRBJ1-6, with 10 positions matching TRBD1. The CDR3 covers 16 residues. From germline, CDR1 is SGHNT and CDR2 YYREEE (reference sequence). The junction had 6 bases not matched to a gene; V was cut back by 4 bases and J by 5 bases. CDR3 coding DNA: TGTGCCAGCAGCGGGGGACAGGGGCCTAATAATTCACCCCTCCACTTT. This codes for CASSGGQGPNNSPLHF.

A note on this clone: At one end the junction does not follow the germline gene, possibly because of a read error. The V and J genes are TRBV6-2 or TRBV6-3 and TRBJ2-1; 7 bases match TRBD1. CDR1 MNHEY and CDR2 SVGEGT come from the germline V gene. CDR3 length: 16 amino acids. CDR3: CASSYSTGRKDNEQFF. The CDR3 bases are TGTGCCAGCAGCTACTCGACAGGGCGTAAGGACAATGAGCAGTTCTTC.

The table lists this clone with a few counts. The gene calls are TRBV2 and TRBJ1-2; the match to TRBD1 covers 9 bases. This CDR3 has 15 residues. From germline, CDR1 is SNHLY and CDR2 FYNNEI. V trimming: 5 bases; J trimming: 4 bases; junction bases outside the gene matches: 8. DNA of the CDR3: TGTGCCAGCAGTCCAACCGGGACAGGGTTCTATGGCTACACCTTC. It translates to CASSPTGTGFYGYTF.